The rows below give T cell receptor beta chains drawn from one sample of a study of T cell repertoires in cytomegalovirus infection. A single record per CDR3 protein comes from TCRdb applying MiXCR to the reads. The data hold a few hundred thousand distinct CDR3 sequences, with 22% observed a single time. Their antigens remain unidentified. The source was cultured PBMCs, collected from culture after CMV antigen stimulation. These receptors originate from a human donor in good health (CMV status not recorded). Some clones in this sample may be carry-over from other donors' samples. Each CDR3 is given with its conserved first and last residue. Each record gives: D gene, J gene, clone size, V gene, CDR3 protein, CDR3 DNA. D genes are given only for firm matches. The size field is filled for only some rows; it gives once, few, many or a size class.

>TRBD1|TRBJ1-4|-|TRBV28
CASSRTGTGGEKLFF
TGTGCCAGCAGTAGAACCGGGACAGGGGGCGAAAAACTGTTTTTT
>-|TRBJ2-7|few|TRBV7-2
CASSTRTPPYEQYF
TGTGCCAGCAGCACCCGGACGCCCCCCTACGAGCAGTACTTC
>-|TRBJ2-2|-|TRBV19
CASSMTQVITGELFF
TGTGCCAGTAGTATGACACAGGTCATCACCGGGGAGCTGTTTTTT
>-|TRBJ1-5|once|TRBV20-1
CSASFTGISNQPQHF
TGCAGTGCTAGTTTTACAGGGATTAGCAATCAGCCCCAGCATTTT
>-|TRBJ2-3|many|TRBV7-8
CASSLTRTGSPDTQYF
TGTGCCAGCAGCTTAACCCGGACGGGATCTCCAGATACGCAGTATTTT
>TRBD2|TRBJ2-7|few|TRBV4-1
CASSLSLAGGQYF
TGCGCCAGCAGCCTCTCCCTAGCGGGAGGACAGTACTTC
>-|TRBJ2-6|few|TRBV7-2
CASSHRSGANVLTF
TGTGCCAGCAGCCACAGGTCTGGGGCCAACGTCCTGACTTTC
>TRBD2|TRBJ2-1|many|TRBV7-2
CASSLALTSGRNEQFF
TGTGCCAGCAGCTTAGCGCTGACTAGCGGGAGGAATGAGCAGTTCTTC
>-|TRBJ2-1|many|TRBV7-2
CASSSLAPTYNEQFF
TGTGCCAGCAGCTCCTTAGCACCTACCTACAATGAGCAGTTCTTC
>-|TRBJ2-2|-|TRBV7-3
CASSLTSGAGGNTGELFF
TGTGCCAGCAGCTTAACAAGCGGGGCAGGGGGGAACACCGGGGAGCTGTTTTTT